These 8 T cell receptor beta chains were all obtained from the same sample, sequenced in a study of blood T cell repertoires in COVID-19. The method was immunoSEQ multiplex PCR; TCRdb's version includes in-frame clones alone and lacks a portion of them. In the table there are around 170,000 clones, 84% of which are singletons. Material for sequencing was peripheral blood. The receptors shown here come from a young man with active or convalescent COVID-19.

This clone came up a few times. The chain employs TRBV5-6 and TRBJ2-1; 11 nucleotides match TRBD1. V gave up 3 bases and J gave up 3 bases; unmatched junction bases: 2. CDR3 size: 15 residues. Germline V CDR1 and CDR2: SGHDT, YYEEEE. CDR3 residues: CASSWGQGGYNEQFF. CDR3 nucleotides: TGTGCCAGCAGCTGGGGACAGGGGGGCTACAATGAGCAGTTCTTC.

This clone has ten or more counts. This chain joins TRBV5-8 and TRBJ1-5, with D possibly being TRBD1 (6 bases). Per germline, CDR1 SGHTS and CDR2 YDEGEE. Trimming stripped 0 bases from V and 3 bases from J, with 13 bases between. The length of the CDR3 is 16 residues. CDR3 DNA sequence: TGTGCCAGCAGCTTGGTACAGGGCGTCAACAATCAGCCCCAGCATTTT. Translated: CASSLVQGVNNQPQHF.

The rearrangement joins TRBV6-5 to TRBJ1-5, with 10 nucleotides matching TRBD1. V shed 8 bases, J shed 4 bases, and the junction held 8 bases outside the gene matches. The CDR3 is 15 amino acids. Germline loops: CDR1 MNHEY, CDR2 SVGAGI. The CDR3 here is CASGRQGAGNQPQHF. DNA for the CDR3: TGTGCCAGCGGACGACAGGGGGCGGGGAATCAGCCCCAGCATTTT.

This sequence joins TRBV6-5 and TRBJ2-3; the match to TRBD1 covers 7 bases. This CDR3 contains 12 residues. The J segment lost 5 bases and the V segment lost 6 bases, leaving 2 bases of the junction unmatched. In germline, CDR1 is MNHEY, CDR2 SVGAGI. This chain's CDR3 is CASSGTVDTQYF. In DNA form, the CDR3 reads TGTGCCAGCAGCGGGACAGTAGATACGCAGTATTTT.

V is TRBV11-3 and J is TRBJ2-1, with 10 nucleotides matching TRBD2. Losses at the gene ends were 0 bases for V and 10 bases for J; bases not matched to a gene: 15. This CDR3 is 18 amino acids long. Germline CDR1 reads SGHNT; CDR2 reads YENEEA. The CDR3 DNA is TGTGCCAGCAGCTTAGAGGCTGGGGGGCTAGCGGGAGCTAAAGAGCAGTTCTTC. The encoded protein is CASSLEAGGLAGAKEQFF.

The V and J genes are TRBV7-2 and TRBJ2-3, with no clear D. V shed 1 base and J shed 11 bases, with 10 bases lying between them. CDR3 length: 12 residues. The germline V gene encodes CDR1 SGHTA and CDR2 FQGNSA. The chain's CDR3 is CASSLELGVQYF. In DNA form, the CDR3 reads TGTGCCAGCAGCTTAGAGCTCGGAGTGCAGTATTTT.

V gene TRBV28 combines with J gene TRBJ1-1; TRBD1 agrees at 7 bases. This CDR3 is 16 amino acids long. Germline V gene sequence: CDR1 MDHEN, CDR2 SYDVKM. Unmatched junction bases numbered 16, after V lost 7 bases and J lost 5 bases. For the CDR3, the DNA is TGTGCCAGCACCTCCCCGAGACATCCCAGGGGGACTGAAGCTTTCTTT. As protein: CASTSPRHPRGTEAFF.

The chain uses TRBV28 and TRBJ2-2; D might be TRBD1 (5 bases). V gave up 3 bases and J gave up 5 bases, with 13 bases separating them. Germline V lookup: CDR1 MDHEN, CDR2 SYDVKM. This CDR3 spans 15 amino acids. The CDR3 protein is CASSFPAGQTGELFF. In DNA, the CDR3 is TGTGCCAGCAGTTTTCCCGCAGGGCAAACCGGGGAGCTGTTTTTT.